In this sample, the clone carrying this T cell receptor beta chain turned up a few times. Its antigen is undetermined. TCR alpha and TCR beta cDNA libraries carrying sample barcodes and UMIs were produced by 5'RACE using constant-segment primers. TCRdb independently ran MiXCR on the 5' RACE reads; one entry per CDR3 protein. The sample gives about 170,000 distinct CDR3 sequences, 13% of which show up once; approximately 3.3% is in the top ten. These data belong to a study of T-cell memory formation after mild COVID-19. General study points: Contracting clones localized mainly to CM and EM when CD4+ and mainly to EMRA when CD8+.

Looked up from germline, CDR1 is SEHNR and CDR2 is FQNEAQ (reference sequence). This CDR3 comprises 13 residues. The germline V and J ends were trimmed by 5 bases and 9 bases, with 13 bases remaining between them. The sequenced sample consisted of PBMCs or a T cell subset sorted from them (not recorded which). This rearrangement joins TRBV7-9 to TRBJ2-2, with no clear D. The origin of this receptor is a man between 18 and 35 years old who had mild COVID-19 (a few samples of this study predate the infection). Cell type and time point are not known. Here the CDR3 DNA reads TGTGCCAGCAGCCTCGACCCCTCCCGGGAGCTGTTTTTT. It is translated as CASSLDPSRELFF.